Sequencing of this T cell receptor beta chain was carried out in a study of T cell responses to AZD1222 COVID-19 vaccine. The study, taken as a whole, reports: Just 5 or 6 AZD1222 recipients tested seropositive at baseline. White British ancestry dominated among donors, who included more females, and clonal diversity was possibly underestimated. The study sampled repertoires only after the peak T cell response. Among vaccine-associated CD4 TCRs, coverage spanned spike, with dominance at 160-218 and 743-854.

To note about this clone: The antigen remains undetermined.

Germline-derived CDR1 and CDR2 are SGHNT and YYREEE (reference sequence). The CDR3 contains 12 residues. The germline V and J ends were trimmed by 2 bases and 5 bases, with 7 bases remaining between them. Libraries were prepared by immunoSEQ multiplex PCR; TCRdb keeps only in-frame clonotypes and omits some of them. There are about 160,000 clones in the sample; about 91% occur only once, and around 0.99% lies in the top ten. This chain links TRBV5-4 with TRBJ1-2, with D possibly being TRBD1 (6 bases). This specimen was peripheral blood, taken 28 days after the second AZD1222 dose. The sequence was collected from an adult who received the AZD1222 COVID-19 vaccine. CDR3 nucleotide sequence: TGTGCCAGCAGCTTAACAGGGTATGGCTACACCTTC. Its translation is CASSLTGYGYTF.